Below, 15 T cell receptor beta chains from the same sample are listed, as sequenced in a study of human T cells and chemical hapten exposure. Described time point: pre-sensitization, week 0. Treatment indicated: therapeutic diphenylcyclopropenone sensitization with weekly scalp DPC. In TCRdb, the RACE reads were re-called with MiXCR into one record per CDR3 protein. The sample holds more than 150,000 distinct CDR3 sequences, nearly 30% seen once. Sequenced material: whole blood, taken in connection with sensitization to the hapten diphenylcyclopropenone (DPC). These receptors were obtained from a young woman with alopecia areata. Some clones in this sample may be carry-over from other donors' samples.

This sequence joins TRBV29-1 and TRBJ2-5; TRBD1 or TRBD2 may be the D gene (6 bases each). The V end was cut by 6 bases, the J end by 2 bases, with 16 bases between. Germline CDR1 reads SQVTM; CDR2 reads ANQGSEA. CDR3 size: 14 residues. The CDR3, as DNA: TGCAGCGTCGGGGGCTGGACAGCTCAAGAGACCCAGTACTTC. Encoded protein: CSVGGWTAQETQYF.

This clonotype was detected only a few times. V usage is TRBV28 and J usage is TRBJ2-7; 10 nucleotides agree with TRBD1. Germline lookup yields CDR1 MDHEN and CDR2 SYDVKM. Germline trimming cut 10 bases from V and 6 bases from J; bases unmatched to any gene: 9. The CDR3 extends over 13 amino acids. The CDR3 spells CAITGTGVSEQYF. In DNA, the CDR3 is TGTGCCATAACCGGGACAGGGGTTTCCGAGCAGTACTTC.

This clonotype was observed a few times. The rearrangement joins TRBV7-2 to TRBJ2-2, with 11 bases matching TRBD2. Germline V gene data show CDR1 as SGHTA and CDR2 as FQGNSA. V gave up 5 bases and J gave up 6 bases; unmatched junction bases: 8. The CDR3 sequence is 16 residues long. CDR3 amino acids: CASSLTSGRGAGELFF. The CDR3, as DNA: TGTGCCAGCAGCCTCACTAGCGGGAGAGGGGCCGGGGAGCTGTTTTTT.

This clonotype was counted a few times. V gene TRBV7-6 combines with J gene TRBJ2-1, with TRBD2 as a possible D gene (6 bases). The V gene's germline CDR1 is SGHVS and CDR2 FNYEAQ. This CDR3 is 14 amino acids long. The ends were cut back, 1 base at V and 5 bases at J, with 9 bases in the middle. CDR3 bases: TGTGCCAGCAGCTTAGTACTAGCCGACAATGAGCAGTTCTTC. Protein: CASSLVLADNEQFF.

This clonotype was observed a handful of times. J is TRBJ1-4 and V is TRBV6-2 or TRBV6-3, with D hard to call. Trimming pared 0 bases from V and 3 bases from J, leaving 14 bases between. From germline, CDR1 is MNHEY and CDR2 SVGEGT. The CDR3 loop spans 17 amino acids. The CDR3 bases are TGTGCCAGCAGTTACTCTGTGATCGGGGTGCCTAATGAAAAACTGTTTTTT. Amino acids: CASSYSVIGVPNEKLFF.

This clonotype was picked up a small number of times. V gene TRBV28 combines with J gene TRBJ2-5, with D perhaps given as TRBD1 or TRBD2 (5 bases each). Germline V gene sequence: CDR1 MDHEN, CDR2 SYDVKM. The V and J ends lost 9 bases and 5 bases respectively, with 22 bases between them. The CDR3 has 15 amino acids. In nucleotides, the CDR3 is TGTGCCAGGGCGGCAGGGACCTCGCAAATGGAGACCCAGTACTTC. This gives the protein CARAAGTSQMETQYF. Based on the CDR3 plus reference TRBV28 and TRBJ2-5, the full variable domain is DVKVTQSSRYLVKRTGEKVFLECVQDMDHENMFWYRQDPGLGLRLIYFSYDVKMKEKGDIPEGYSVSREKKERFSLILESASTNQTSMYLCARAAGTSQMETQYFGPGTRLLVL.

Only a few counts were recorded for this clonotype. V usage is TRBV5-4 and J usage is TRBJ1-1; 10 nucleotides align to TRBD1. This CDR3 comprises 15 residues. Germline CDR1 SGHNT, CDR2 YYREEE (reference sequence). V lost 5 bases, J lost 0 bases, and 4 bases stayed unmatched. CDR3 residues: CASRGTGAMNTEAFF. As DNA, the CDR3 is TGTGCCAGCAGGGGGACAGGGGCTATGAACACTGAAGCTTTCTTT.

The V call is TRBV9, the J call TRBJ2-3, with unresolved D. Per the germline V gene, CDR1 is SGDLS and CDR2 is YYNGEE. Trimming removed 0 bases from V and 11 bases from J, with 10 bases in between. CDR3 length: 12 residues. Written as DNA, the CDR3 is TGTGCCAGCAGCGTAGCGAGCAATATGCAGTATTTT. Translated, it gives CASSVASNMQYF.

The V call is TRBV6-2 or TRBV6-3, the J call TRBJ2-3; D assignment may be TRBD1 or TRBD2 (5 bases each). This CDR3 region has 15 residues. V shed 7 bases and J shed 3 bases, with 17 bases lying between them. Germline CDR1 MNHEY, CDR2 SVGEGT. The chain's CDR3 is CASTPEGLGTDTQYF. The CDR3, as DNA: TGTGCCAGCACTCCAGAGGGGCTCGGGACAGATACGCAGTATTTT.

CDR3 DNA: TGTGCCAGCAGCGGTACTAGCGGTTCTCGCACAGATACGCAGTATTTT. Translation: CASSGTSGSRTDTQYF. J is TRBJ2-3 and V is TRBV7-2; 8 bases align to TRBD2. CDR3 length: 16 amino acids. From germline, CDR1 is SGHTA and CDR2 FQGNSA. V was clipped by 5 bases and J by 1 base; unmatched bases: 8.

V gene TRBV29-1 combines with J gene TRBJ2-3; TRBD1 aligns across 9 bases. V was pared by 7 bases and J by 6 bases, with 11 bases of the junction left unmatched. Germline V gene data show CDR1 as SQVTM and CDR2 as ANQGSEA. CDR3 size: 14 residues. The CDR3 DNA is TGCAGCGCTGCACGACAGGGGGATTGGGATACGCAGTATTTT. Translation: CSAARQGDWDTQYF.

As concerns this clonotype: No DNA is shown, since the ends of the CDR3 on it are uncertain; the CDR3 is the one TCRdb lists. This sequence joins TRBV7-5 and TRBJ2-5; the D segment call TRBD1 is taken from the table without a DNA check. TRBV7-5 is listed as a pseudogene. The CDR3 is 18 residues long, counting both termini. The CDR3 sequence is CISVSEATDRGPEETQYF.

This clonotype has just a few counts. The chain couples TRBV11-2 to TRBJ2-3, with TRBD2 matching 8 bases. The CDR3 sequence is 15 residues long. From germline, CDR1 is SGHAT and CDR2 FQNNGV. V gave up 5 bases and J gave up 1 base; unmatched junction bases: 5. The DNA for the CDR3 is TGTGCCAGCAGCCACAAAGCGGGGGGCACAGATACGCAGTATTTT. Translation: CASSHKAGGTDTQYF.

A few counts support this clonotype. The chain is built from TRBV6-2 or TRBV6-3 and TRBJ2-4; D may correspond to TRBD1 or TRBD2 (6 bases each). The CDR3 spans 16 residues. CDR1 MNHEY and CDR2 SVGEGT come from the germline V gene. The V end lost 2 bases, the J end lost 0 bases, and 11 bases lay between the germline ends. The CDR3 DNA is TGTGCCAGCAGTTACCGGGGGCACCAAGCCAAAAACATTCAGTACTTC. Its translation is CASSYRGHQAKNIQYF.

The chain carries TRBV28 and TRBJ1-1; D is possibly TRBD1 (6 bases). The ends were cut back, 6 bases at V and 5 bases at J, with 19 bases in the middle. The germline gives CDR1 MDHEN, CDR2 SYDVKM. The CDR3 covers 15 residues. CDR3 residues: CASRGAQGMSTEAFF. The CDR3 DNA follows: TGTGCCAGCAGAGGGGCACAGGGAATGTCGACTGAAGCTTTCTTT.